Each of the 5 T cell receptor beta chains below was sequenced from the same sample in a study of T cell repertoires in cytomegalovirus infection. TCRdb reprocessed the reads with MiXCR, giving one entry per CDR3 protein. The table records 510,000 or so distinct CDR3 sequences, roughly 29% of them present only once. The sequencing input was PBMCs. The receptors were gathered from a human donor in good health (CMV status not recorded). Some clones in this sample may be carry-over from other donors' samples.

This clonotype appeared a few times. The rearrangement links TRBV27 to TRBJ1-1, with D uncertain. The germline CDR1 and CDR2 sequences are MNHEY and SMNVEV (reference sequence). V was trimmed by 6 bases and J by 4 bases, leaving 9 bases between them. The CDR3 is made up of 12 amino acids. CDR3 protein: CASSNSGTEAFF. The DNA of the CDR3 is TGTGCCAGCAGCAACTCGGGCACTGAAGCTTTCTTT.

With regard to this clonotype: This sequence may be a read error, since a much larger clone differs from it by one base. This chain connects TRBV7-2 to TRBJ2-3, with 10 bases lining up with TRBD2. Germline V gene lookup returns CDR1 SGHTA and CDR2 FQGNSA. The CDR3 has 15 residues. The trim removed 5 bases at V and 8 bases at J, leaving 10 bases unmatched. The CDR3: CASSPSGLAPATQYF. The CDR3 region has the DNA TGTGCCAGCAGCCCCTCGGGACTAGCGCCAGCTACGCAGTATTTT.

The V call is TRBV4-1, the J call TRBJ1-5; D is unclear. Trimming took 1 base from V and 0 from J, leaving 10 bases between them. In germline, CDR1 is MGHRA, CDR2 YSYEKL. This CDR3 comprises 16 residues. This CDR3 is CASSQVREYSNQPQHF. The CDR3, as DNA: TGCGCCAGCAGCCAAGTTAGGGAGTATAGCAATCAGCCCCAGCATTTT.

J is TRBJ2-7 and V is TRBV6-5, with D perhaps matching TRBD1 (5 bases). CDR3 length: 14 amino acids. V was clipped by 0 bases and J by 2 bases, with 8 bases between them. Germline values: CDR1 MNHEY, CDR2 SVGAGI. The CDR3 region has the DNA TGTGCCAGCAGTTACTCGAAACAGGCCTACGAGCAGTACGTC. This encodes CASSYSKQAYEQYV.

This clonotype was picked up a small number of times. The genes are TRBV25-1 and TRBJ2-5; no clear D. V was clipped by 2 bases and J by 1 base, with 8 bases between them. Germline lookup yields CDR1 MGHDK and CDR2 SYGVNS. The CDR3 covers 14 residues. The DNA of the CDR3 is TGTGCCAGCAGTGAAGCGAGGCCCCAAGAGACCCAGTACTTC. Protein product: CASSEARPQETQYF.